Listed here is a single T cell receptor (beta chain). The entry originates in a study of blood T cell repertoires in COVID-19. TCRdb's copy holds only in-frame clones and misses some; the assay was immunoSEQ multiplex PCR. The table has 90,000 to 140,000 clones, 81% seen once; the top ten hold 8.5% to 9.5%. Per the germline V gene, CDR1 is SNHLY and CDR2 is FYNNEI. The junction had 3 bases not matched to a gene; V was cut back by 8 bases and J by 0 bases. The CDR3 sequence is 14 residues long. The chain couples TRBV2 to TRBJ2-2, with 7 positions matching TRBD1. The sample consisted of peripheral blood. This receptor was identified in a woman between 70 and 85 years old with acute or convalescent COVID-19. The chain's CDR3 is CASGDRTNTGELFF. Written as DNA, the CDR3 is TGTGCCAGCGGGGACAGAACGAACACCGGGGAGCTGTTTTTT.